The 27 T cell receptor beta chains listed next were all sequenced from one sample in a study of OX40 agonist ivuxolimab in advanced cancers. Assay used: immunoSEQ multiplex PCR; TCRdb lists only in-frame clones, some missing. The table includes some 100,000 clones, approximately 84% detected once. Sample: CD4+ or CD8+ T cells sorted from blood, taken in a trial of the OX40 agonist ivuxolimab. Receptors were obtained from an adult with an advanced solid tumor such as melanoma, head and neck, liver or kidney cancer.

V is TRBV4-1 and J is TRBJ2-3; 7 bases align to TRBD2. Germline V CDR1 and CDR2: MGHRA, YSYEKL. The CDR3 has 18 amino acids. The J segment lost 3 bases and the V segment lost 0 bases, leaving 12 bases of the junction unmatched. The chain's CDR3 is CASSQDASSGGPTDTQYF. The CDR3 nucleotides are TGCGCCAGCAGCCAAGATGCGTCTAGCGGAGGCCCGACAGATACGCAGTATTTT.

DNA of the CDR3: TGCAGCGTCGAAACGAAGGGACAGTTCACTGAAGCTTTCTTT. Translation gives CSVETKGQFTEAFF. The chain has TRBV29-1 and TRBJ1-1; 7 nucleotides match TRBD1. This CDR3 region has 14 residues. Germline loops: CDR1 SQVTM, CDR2 ANQGSEA. The J segment lost 4 bases and the V segment lost 6 bases, leaving 11 bases of the junction unmatched.

The gene calls are TRBV7-2 and TRBJ2-5; tentatively, D is TRBD2 (7 bases). Germline CDR1 reads SGHTA; CDR2 reads FQGNSA. The CDR3 runs to 15 residues. The V end was cut by 2 bases, the J end by 5 bases, with 15 bases between. CDR3 protein: CASSLNRGAWETQYF. Here the CDR3 DNA reads TGTGCCAGCAGCTTAAATCGGGGGGCTTGGGAGACCCAGTACTTC.

The DNA of the CDR3 is TGTGCCAGCAGCCTGGGGGGGCTTCCCTACGAGCAGTACTTC. It translates to CASSLGGLPYEQYF. The chain carries TRBV7-9 and TRBJ2-7; a weak D match, TRBD2 (7 bases). CDR1 is SEHNR, CDR2 FQNEAQ, per germline (reference sequence). The CDR3 has 14 residues. Trimming took off 5 bases at V and 2 bases at J, with 13 bases between the two ends.

The chain couples TRBV6-1 to TRBJ1-5, with a tentative D call TRBD1 (5 bases). Per the germline V gene, CDR1 is MNHNS and CDR2 is SASEGT. V was trimmed by 6 bases and J by 4 bases, leaving 16 bases between them. There are 15 residues in the CDR3. The CDR3 loop is CASSAGQVENQPQHF. The CDR3 DNA reads as TGTGCCAGCAGCGCGGGGCAGGTCGAAAATCAGCCCCAGCATTTT.

For this clone: A junction boundary mismatches the germline segment, possibly from a read error. The chain is built from TRBV6-1 and TRBJ2-7, with D possibly TRBD1 on 6 matching bases. CDR1 is MNHNS, CDR2 SASEGT, per germline. This CDR3 spans 12 amino acids. CDR3 loop: CASREGGYEQYF. DNA for the CDR3: TGTGCCAGCAGAGAAGGGGGATACGAGCAGTACTTC.

This rearrangement joins TRBV28 to TRBJ1-2; perhaps TRBD1 as D (5 bases). Germline CDR1 is MDHEN and CDR2 is SYDVKM. V lost 4 bases and J 1 base, leaving 16 bases between the germline ends. The CDR3 length is 16 residues. The CDR3 sequence is CASSYVPPQGNYGYTF. CDR3 sequence (DNA): TGTGCCAGCAGTTACGTCCCGCCCCAGGGTAACTATGGCTACACCTTC.

This chain joins TRBV9 and TRBJ1-1, with D perhaps matching TRBD1 (6 bases). Trimming removed 4 bases from V and 5 bases from J, with 18 bases in between. The CDR3 spans 15 residues. The germline CDR1 and CDR2 sequences are SGDLS and YYNGEE. CDR3 residues: CASSLSPGAPTEAFF. For the CDR3, the DNA is TGTGCCAGCAGCCTTTCTCCGGGGGCGCCGACTGAAGCTTTCTTT.

The V gene is TRBV30, the J gene TRBJ1-2; 9 bases are a match to TRBD1. V dropped 2 bases and J dropped 12; count of bases not matched to a gene: 16. The CDR3 loop spans 15 amino acids. The germline gives CDR1 GTSNPN, CDR2 SVGIG (reference sequence). The CDR3 DNA follows: TGTGCCTGGAGTAATAGTCCCGGGACAGGGACGGGAAACACCTTC. This gives the protein CAWSNSPGTGTGNTF.

The CDR3 protein is CASRDRPDYGYTF. The CDR3 DNA follows: TGTGCCAGCAGGGACCGCCCTGACTATGGCTACACCTTC. The rearrangement uses TRBV2 and TRBJ1-2; no clear D gene. Trimming took off 6 bases at V and 3 bases at J, with 11 bases between the two ends. Germline V gives CDR1 SNHLY, CDR2 FYNNEI. The CDR3 extends over 13 amino acids.

Worth noting for this clone: An end of the junction does not agree with germline; a read error may underlie this. This chain links TRBV5-1 with TRBJ2-7; D possibly uses TRBD1 or TRBD2 (7 bases each). The germline gives CDR1 SGHRS, CDR2 YFSETQ. The CDR3 is 16 residues long. The CDR3 DNA sequence: TGCGCCCGCAGCTTGGGGGAGGGGGCGGTTGGCTACGAGCAGTACTTC. The encoded protein is CARSLGEGAVGYEQYF.

J is TRBJ2-7 and V is TRBV6-5; D assignment may be TRBD1 or TRBD2 (5 bases each). The CDR3 spans 14 residues. V shed 0 bases and J shed 3 bases, with 9 bases lying between them. Looked up from germline, CDR1 is MNHEY and CDR2 is SVGAGI. DNA of the CDR3: TGTGCCAGCAGTTACTCCCAGGGAGTCTACGAGCAGTACTTC. Translation gives CASSYSQGVYEQYF.

The gene calls are TRBV10-2 and TRBJ2-4, with D perhaps TRBD2 (5 bases). Germline CDR1 reads WSHSY; CDR2 reads SAAADI. The CDR3 length is 12 residues. Trimming removed 7 bases at V and 8 bases at J, with 12 bases between. The CDR3 DNA is TGCGCCAGCAAGGATCGGGGTTACATTCAGTACTTC. Its protein is CASKDRGYIQYF.

This chain links TRBV28 with TRBJ2-7, with no clear D. This CDR3 comprises 13 residues. Germline V gene lookup returns CDR1 MDHEN and CDR2 SYDVKM. V dropped 5 bases and J dropped 0 bases, with 8 bases sitting between them. The CDR3 is CASSMTRSYEQYF. CDR3 bases: TGTGCCAGCAGTATGACACGCTCCTACGAGCAGTACTTC.

The rearrangement uses TRBV6-5 and TRBJ2-5; perhaps D is TRBD1 or TRBD2 (5 bases each). The J call is in doubt because the DNA end fits TRBJ2-7 better. The CDR3 extends over 13 amino acids. Germline CDR1 reads MNHEY; CDR2 reads SVGAGI. CDR3 nucleotides: TGTGCCAGCAGGGGGGACCTATTTCCCGAGCAGTACTTC. Translated, it gives CASRGDLFPEQYF.

The rearrangement links TRBV29-1 to TRBJ1-1; no clear D gene. Per the germline V gene, CDR1 is SQVTM and CDR2 is ANQGSEA. The length of the CDR3 is 13 residues. Here the CDR3 reads CSSGQAGDTEAFF. In DNA, the CDR3 is TGCAGTAGTGGGCAGGCTGGGGACACTGAAGCTTTCTTT.

The CDR3 loop is CAGGNQPQHF. The CDR3 DNA is TGTGCTGGGGGCAATCAGCCCCAGCATTTT. This chain connects TRBV7-3 to TRBJ1-5; D call uncertain. The CDR3 has 10 residues. Per the germline V gene, CDR1 is SGHTA and CDR2 is FQGTGA.

This chain connects TRBV6-1 to TRBJ2-6, with D perhaps TRBD1 (6 bases). The CDR3 spans 14 residues. V lost 11 bases, J lost 4 bases, and 15 bases lay in between. In germline, CDR1 is MNHNS, CDR2 SASEGT. This CDR3 reads CAGARGSGANVLTF. The CDR3, as DNA: TGTGCCGGGGCGAGGGGGTCCGGGGCCAACGTCCTGACTTTC.

V is TRBV5-1 and J is TRBJ2-1, with TRBD2 matching over 7 bases. Germline lookup yields CDR1 SGHRS and CDR2 YFSETQ. V shed 4 bases and J 5 bases; nucleotides not matched to a gene: 6. CDR3 size: 14 residues. CDR3 nucleotides: TGCGCCAGCAGCGCGGGAGCTGATAACAATGAGCAGTTCTTC. Translated, it gives CASSAGADNNEQFF.

The gene calls are TRBV6-5 and TRBJ2-3; D remains ambiguous. Trimming took off 2 bases at V and 0 bases at J, with 6 bases between the two ends. The CDR3 length is 14 residues. The germline V gene encodes CDR1 MNHEY and CDR2 SVGAGI. CDR3 sequence reads: CASSYDASTDTQYF. The CDR3 region has the DNA TGTGCCAGCAGTTACGATGCTAGCACAGATACGCAGTATTTT.

A single count supports this clone. The rearrangement joins TRBV6-5 to TRBJ1-1; 7 bases line up with TRBD1. V lost 2 bases and J lost 8; bases outside the gene matches: 5. The CDR3 spans 13 residues. Germline-derived CDR1 and CDR2 are MNHEY and SVGAGI. This CDR3 is CASSYPGTEEAFF. The DNA of the CDR3 is TGTGCCAGCAGTTACCCAGGGACAGAAGAAGCTTTCTTT.

This clone appeared a single time. The chain recombines TRBV5-6 with TRBJ1-1; the D is unclear. The germline V gene encodes CDR1 SGHDT and CDR2 YYEEEE. This CDR3 has 14 amino acids. The V end lost 5 bases, the J end lost 0 bases, and 11 bases lay between the germline ends. This chain's CDR3 is CASRTGGMNTEAFF. CDR3 DNA sequence: TGTGCCAGCAGGACCGGAGGGATGAACACTGAAGCTTTCTTT.

The rearrangement joins TRBV18 to TRBJ1-1, with D tentatively TRBD1 (6 bases). Trimming removed 5 bases from V and 1 base from J, with 8 bases in between. The CDR3 spans 13 residues. Germline V gene lookup returns CDR1 KGHSH and CDR2 LQKENI. This CDR3 reads CASSKDRNTEAFF. Written as DNA, the CDR3 is TGTGCCAGCTCAAAGGACAGGAACACTGAAGCTTTCTTT.

The chain links TRBV5-1 to TRBJ2-3; 8 bases are shared with TRBD2. V lost 0 bases to trimming and J lost 4 bases; unmatched junction nucleotides: 1. Germline V gives CDR1 SGHRS, CDR2 YFSETQ. CDR3 length: 14 amino acids. As DNA, the CDR3 is TGCGCCAGCAGCTTGGCGGGAGGGGCAGATACGCAGTATTTT. Translation: CASSLAGGADTQYF.

This chain links TRBV13 with TRBJ1-1, with 10 bases matching TRBD1. The CDR3 runs to 18 residues. Looked up from germline, CDR1 is PRHDT and CDR2 is FYEKMQ (reference sequence). The V and J ends lost 6 bases and 4 bases, in that order; junction bases with no gene match: 17. CDR3 sequence reads: CASSSGTGALGMSTEAFF. In DNA, the CDR3 is TGTGCCAGCAGTTCCGGGACAGGGGCTCTGGGTATGAGCACTGAAGCTTTCTTT.

The chain joins TRBV18 to TRBJ2-5; D is undetermined. V lost 1 base and J lost 4, with 10 bases in between. The CDR3 runs to 14 residues. The germline gives CDR1 KGHSH, CDR2 LQKENI. As DNA, the CDR3 is TGTGCCAGCTCACCACTTGGCGTCGGAGAGACCCAGTACTTC. It translates to CASSPLGVGETQYF.

The V gene is TRBV7-2, the J gene TRBJ2-3; 8 bases are shared with TRBD2. The CDR3 totals 18 residues. V lost 0 bases and J lost 0; bases outside the gene matches: 8. The germline gives CDR1 SGHTA, CDR2 FQGNSA. CDR3 nucleotides: TGTGCCAGCAGCTTAGCGTTTCTAGCGGGTCCTAGCACAGATACGCAGTATTTT. Protein sequence: CASSLAFLAGPSTDTQYF. The variable domain in full, with the rest retrieved from reference TRBV7-2 and TRBJ2-3, is GAGVSQSPSNKVTEKGKDVELRCDPISGHTALYWYRQSLGQGLEFLIYFQGNSAPDKSGLPSDRFSAERTGGSVSTLTIQRTQQEDSAVYLCASSLAFLAGPSTDTQYFGPGTRLTVL.